This T cell receptor (beta chain) was sequenced in a study of shared clonotypes between healthy human individuals. There were only Caucasian adults among the donors, and all lived in Nashville, Tennessee. The V and J ends lost 2 bases and 0 bases respectively, with 7 bases between them. The CDR3 is made up of 14 amino acids. Germline V lookup: CDR1 SGHTA, CDR2 FQGNSA. Data came from immunoSEQ multiplex PCR; TCRdb stores just in-frame clones and leaves some out. This table has a few million clones, 90% to 95% appearing once. This TCR was sampled from a man aged 18 to 30 in good health. Some clones in this sample may be carry-over from other donors' samples. Sequencing was done on a sample of naive CD4+ T cells from PBMCs. Noted subset: CD45RA+ positively selected. The chain links TRBV7-2 to TRBJ1-1; no definite D call. CDR3 loop: CASSLLVMNTEAFF. The DNA for the CDR3 is TGTGCCAGCAGCTTATTAGTTATGAACACTGAAGCTTTCTTT.